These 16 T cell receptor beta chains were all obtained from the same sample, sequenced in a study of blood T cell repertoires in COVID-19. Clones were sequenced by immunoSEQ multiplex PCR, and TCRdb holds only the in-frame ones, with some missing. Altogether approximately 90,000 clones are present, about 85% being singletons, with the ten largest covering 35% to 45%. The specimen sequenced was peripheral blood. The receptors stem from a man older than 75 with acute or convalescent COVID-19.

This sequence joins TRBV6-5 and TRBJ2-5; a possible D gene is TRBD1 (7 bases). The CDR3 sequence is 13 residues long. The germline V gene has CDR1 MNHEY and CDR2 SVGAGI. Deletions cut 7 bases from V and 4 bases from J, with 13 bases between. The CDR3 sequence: CASNQGGRETQYF. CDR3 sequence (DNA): TGTGCCAGCAACCAGGGGGGTCGAGAGACCCAGTACTTC.

The CDR3 loop reads CASSLGFAGEFSYEQYF. DNA for the CDR3: TGTGCCAGCAGCTTAGGTTTTGCCGGAGAGTTCTCCTACGAGCAGTACTTC. The rearrangement links TRBV7-2 to TRBJ2-7; D gene unclear. The CDR3 contains 17 residues. V lost 1 base, J lost 0 bases, and 16 bases lay in between. The germline V gene has CDR1 SGHTA and CDR2 FQGNSA.

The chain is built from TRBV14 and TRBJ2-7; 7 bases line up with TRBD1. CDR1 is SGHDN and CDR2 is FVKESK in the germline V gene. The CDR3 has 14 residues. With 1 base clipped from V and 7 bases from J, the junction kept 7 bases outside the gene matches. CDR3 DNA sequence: TGTGCCAGCAGCCAAGCTCGACAGGGTGATGAGCAGTACTTC. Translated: CASSQARQGDEQYF. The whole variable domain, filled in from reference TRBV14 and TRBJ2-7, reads EAGVTQFPSHSVIEKGQTVTLRCDPISGHDNLYWYRRVMGKEIKFLLHFVKESKQDESGMPNNRFLAERTGGTYSTLKVQPAELEDSGVYFCASSQARQGDEQYFGPGTRLTVT.

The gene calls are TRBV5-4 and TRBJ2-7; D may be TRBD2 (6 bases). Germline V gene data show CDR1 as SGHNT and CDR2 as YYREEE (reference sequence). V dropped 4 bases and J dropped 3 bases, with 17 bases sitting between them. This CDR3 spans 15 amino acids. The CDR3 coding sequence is TGTGCCAGCAGCAAGTCCCCGGGACTTTTCTACGAGCAGTACTTC. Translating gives CASSKSPGLFYEQYF.

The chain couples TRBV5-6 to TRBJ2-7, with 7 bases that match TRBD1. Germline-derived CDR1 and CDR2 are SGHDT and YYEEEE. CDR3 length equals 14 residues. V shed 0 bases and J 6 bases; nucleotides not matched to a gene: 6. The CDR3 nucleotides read TGTGCCAGCAGCTTGGGCAGGGGGTTACTCGAGCAGTACTTC. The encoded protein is CASSLGRGLLEQYF.

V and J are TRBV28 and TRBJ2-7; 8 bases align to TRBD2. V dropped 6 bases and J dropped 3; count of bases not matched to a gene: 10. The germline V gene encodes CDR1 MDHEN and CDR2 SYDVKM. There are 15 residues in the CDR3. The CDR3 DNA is TGTGCCAGCAGGACCGGGACTAGGCCCCTCTACGAGCAGTACTTC. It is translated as CASRTGTRPLYEQYF.

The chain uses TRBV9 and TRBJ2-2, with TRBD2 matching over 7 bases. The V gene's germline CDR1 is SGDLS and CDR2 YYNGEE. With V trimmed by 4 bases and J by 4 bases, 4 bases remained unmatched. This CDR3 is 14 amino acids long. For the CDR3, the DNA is TGTGCCAGCAGCAGGGCGGGAGTCACCGGGGAGCTGTTTTTT. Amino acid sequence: CASSRAGVTGELFF.

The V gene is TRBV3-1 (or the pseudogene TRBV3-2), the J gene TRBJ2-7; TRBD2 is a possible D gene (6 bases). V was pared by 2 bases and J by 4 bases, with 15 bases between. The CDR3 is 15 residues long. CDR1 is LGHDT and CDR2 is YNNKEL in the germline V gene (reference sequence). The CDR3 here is CASSQMRGTLYEQYF. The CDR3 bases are TGTGCCAGCAGCCAAATGCGCGGGACGCTTTACGAGCAGTACTTC.

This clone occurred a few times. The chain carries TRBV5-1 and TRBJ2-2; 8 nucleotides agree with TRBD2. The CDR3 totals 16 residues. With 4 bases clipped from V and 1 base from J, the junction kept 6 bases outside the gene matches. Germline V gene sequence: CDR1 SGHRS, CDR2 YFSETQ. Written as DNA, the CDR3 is TGCGCCAGCAGCCCGCTAGCGGGTCAGAACACCGGGGAGCTGTTTTTT. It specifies CASSPLAGQNTGELFF. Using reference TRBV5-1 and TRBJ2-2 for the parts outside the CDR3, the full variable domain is KAGVTQTPRYLIKTRGQQVTLSCSPISGHRSVSWYQQTPGQGLQFLFEYFSETQRNKGNFPGRFSGRQFSNSRSEMNVSTLELGDSALYLCASSPLAGQNTGELFFGEGSRLTVL.

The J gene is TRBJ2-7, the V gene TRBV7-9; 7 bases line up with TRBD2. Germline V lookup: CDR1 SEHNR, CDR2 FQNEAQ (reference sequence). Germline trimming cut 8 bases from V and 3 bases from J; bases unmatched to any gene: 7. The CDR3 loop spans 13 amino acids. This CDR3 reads CASLGGVGYEQYF. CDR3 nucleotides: TGTGCCAGCTTGGGGGGGGTAGGCTACGAGCAGTACTTC.

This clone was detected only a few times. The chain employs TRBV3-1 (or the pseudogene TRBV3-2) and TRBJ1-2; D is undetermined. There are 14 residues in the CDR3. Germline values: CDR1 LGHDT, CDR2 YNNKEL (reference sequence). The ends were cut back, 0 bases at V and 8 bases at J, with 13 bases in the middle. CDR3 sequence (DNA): TGTGCCAGCAGCCAAGATATCGGGGTCCGGGGCTACACCTTC. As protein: CASSQDIGVRGYTF.

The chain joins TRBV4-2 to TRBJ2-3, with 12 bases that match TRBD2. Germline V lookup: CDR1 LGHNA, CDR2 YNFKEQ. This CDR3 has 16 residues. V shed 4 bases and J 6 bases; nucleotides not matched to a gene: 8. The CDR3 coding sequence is TGTGCCAGCAGCCCCCGGACTAGCGGGGCCCTGGATACGCAGTATTTT. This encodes CASSPRTSGALDTQYF.

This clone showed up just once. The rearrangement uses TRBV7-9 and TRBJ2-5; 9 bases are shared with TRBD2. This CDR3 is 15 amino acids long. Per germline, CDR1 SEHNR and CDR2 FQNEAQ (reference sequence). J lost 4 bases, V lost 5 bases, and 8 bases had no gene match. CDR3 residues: CASSPGAGGSETQYF. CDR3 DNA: TGTGCCAGCAGCCCTGGAGCGGGAGGTTCAGAGACCCAGTACTTC.

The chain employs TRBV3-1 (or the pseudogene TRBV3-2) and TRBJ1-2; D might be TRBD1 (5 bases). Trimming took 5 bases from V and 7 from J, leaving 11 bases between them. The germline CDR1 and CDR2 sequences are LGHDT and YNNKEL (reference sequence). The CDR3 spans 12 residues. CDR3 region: CASSDSLGGYTF. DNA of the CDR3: TGTGCCAGCAGCGACAGTTTGGGTGGCTACACCTTC.

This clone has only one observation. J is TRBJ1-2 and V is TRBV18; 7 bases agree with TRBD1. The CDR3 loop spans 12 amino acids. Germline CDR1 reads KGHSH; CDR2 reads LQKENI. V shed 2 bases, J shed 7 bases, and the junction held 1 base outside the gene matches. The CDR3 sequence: CASSPDRVGYTF. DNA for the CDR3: TGTGCCAGCTCACCAGACAGGGTTGGCTACACCTTC.

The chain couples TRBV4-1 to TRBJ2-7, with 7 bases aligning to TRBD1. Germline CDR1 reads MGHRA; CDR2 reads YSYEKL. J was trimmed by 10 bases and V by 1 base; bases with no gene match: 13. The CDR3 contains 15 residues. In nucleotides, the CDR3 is TGCGCCAGCAGCCAAGGGAGGAGAGGGACAGTTGACCAGTACTTC. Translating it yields CASSQGRRGTVDQYF.